A single sample gave rise to the 12 T cell receptor beta chains below, sequenced in a study of cytomegalovirus exposure and HLA in healthy donors (dated by TCRdb to about 2017). The method behind the library was the immunoSEQ multiplex PCR assay. Drawn from immuneACCESS, this table holds only the in-frame rearrangements with V and J called that TCRdb kept. Clones are partly lost; checked studies trace under half to an unresolved V gene and leave the rest unexplained. The sample table contains roughly 150,000 clones; only one count was recorded for approximately 86% of them. The biggest ten clones account for around 2% of the sample. The material sequenced was PBMCs. Receptors originate from a man aged 30-40 years in good health and CMV-seropositive.

The rearrangement uses TRBV4-2 and TRBJ2-1; TRBD2 is a possible D gene (5 bases). The V gene lost 5 bases and the J gene lost 5 bases, with 10 bases spanning the gap. The CDR3 extends over 13 amino acids. The germline CDR1 and CDR2 sequences are LGHNA and YNFKEQ. The CDR3 DNA reads as TGTGCCAGCAGCTCCGGGATCAACAATGAGCAGTTCTTC. This translates into CASSSGINNEQFF.

The chain has TRBV4-3 and TRBJ1-2; D not resolved. Germline V lookup: CDR1 LGHNA, CDR2 YSLEER. The CDR3 extends over 15 amino acids. V was pared by 0 bases and J by 8 bases, with 16 bases between. CDR3 in DNA: TGCGCCAGCAGCCAAGAACCTGGCCACAGAAAGGGCTACACCTTC. This codes for CASSQEPGHRKGYTF.

The chain uses TRBV2 and TRBJ1-4, with 9 bases matching TRBD1. The CDR3 covers 16 residues. Germline CDR1 reads SNHLY; CDR2 reads FYNNEI. J lost 7 bases, V lost 6 bases, and 12 bases had no gene match. CDR3 protein: CASSGGGQGGSEKLFF. The CDR3 DNA reads as TGTGCCAGCAGCGGGGGGGGACAGGGCGGAAGTGAAAAACTGTTTTTT.

This chain links TRBV7-9 with TRBJ1-4; D unresolved. The germline V gene has CDR1 SEHNR and CDR2 FQNEAQ (reference sequence). CDR3 size: 15 residues. The V and J ends lost 5 bases and 1 base respectively, with 11 bases between them. The CDR3 loop reads CASSAKELTNEKLFF. In nucleotides, the CDR3 is TGTGCCAGCAGCGCGAAAGAATTAACTAATGAAAAACTGTTTTTT.

The chain carries TRBV12-5 and TRBJ1-1; TRBD1 matches at 7 bases. The germline V gene has CDR1 LGHNT and CDR2 FRNRAP. This CDR3 contains 14 residues. Trimming took 6 bases from V and 5 from J; bases not matched to a gene: 9. CDR3 region: CASGIPDRQTEAFF. CDR3 in DNA: TGTGCTAGTGGCATCCCGGACAGGCAAACTGAAGCTTTCTTT. Full variable domain (missing parts from reference TRBV12-5 and TRBJ1-1): DARVTQTPRHKVTEMGQEVTMRCQPILGHNTVFWYRQTMMQGLELLAYFRNRAPLDDSGMPKDRFSAEMPDATLATLKIQPSEPRDSAVYFCASGIPDRQTEAFFGQGTRLTVV.

This chain joins TRBV2 and TRBJ1-2, with 10 bases identical to TRBD1. The CDR3 spans 13 residues. In germline, CDR1 is SNHLY, CDR2 FYNNEI. V gave up 6 bases and J gave up 5 bases; unmatched junction bases: 3. Here the CDR3 reads CASREDRGYGYTF. The DNA for the CDR3 is TGTGCCAGCAGAGAGGACAGGGGGTATGGCTACACCTTC.

The gene calls are TRBV19 and TRBJ2-7; 9 positions agree with TRBD1. CDR3 length: 15 amino acids. Germline V lookup: CDR1 LNHDA, CDR2 SQIVND (reference sequence). V trimming: 6 bases; J trimming: 2 bases; junction bases outside the gene matches: 8. Written as DNA, the CDR3 is TGTGCCAGTAGCCACCGACAGGGGGTGACCTACGAGCAGTACTTC. Its translation: CASSHRQGVTYEQYF.

About this clone: One junction end does not reproduce the germline sequence, and a read error may be involved. The chain carries TRBV7-7 and TRBJ2-1, with D tentatively TRBD1 (5 bases). CDR1 is SSHAT and CDR2 is FNYEAQ in the germline V gene (reference sequence). This CDR3 is 13 amino acids long. The CDR3 spells CASSLQAYNEQFF. The CDR3 coding sequence is TGTGCTAGCAGCTTACAGGCTTACAATGAGCAGTTCTTC. The whole variable domain, remainder taken from reference TRBV7-7 and TRBJ2-1, is GAGVSQSPRYKVTKRGQDVTLRCDPISSHATLYWYQQALGQGPEFLTYFNYEAQPDKSGLPSDRFSAERPEGSISTLTIQRTEQRDSAMYRCASSLQAYNEQFFGPGTRLTVL.

V is TRBV5-1 and J is TRBJ2-5; the match to TRBD2 covers 8 bases. The CDR3 contains 15 residues. CDR1 is SGHRS, CDR2 YFSETQ, per germline. Losses at the gene ends were 2 bases for V and 3 bases for J; bases not matched to a gene: 6. The CDR3 spells CASSFSGGAKETQYF. For the CDR3, the DNA is TGCGCCAGCAGCTTTTCGGGGGGGGCTAAAGAGACCCAGTACTTC.

The rearrangement uses TRBV10-1 and TRBJ1-1, with D unclear. The CDR3 contains 13 residues. The V gene's germline CDR1 is WNHNN and CDR2 SYGVQD (reference sequence). V was trimmed by 2 bases and J by 8 bases, leaving 12 bases between them. DNA of the CDR3: TGCGCCAGCAGTGAGAACAGATTCCGGGAAGCTTTCTTT. Translated: CASSENRFREAFF.

This sequence joins TRBV15 and TRBJ1-5; the D gene is possibly TRBD1 (6 bases). Deletions cut 1 base from V and 0 bases from J, with 7 bases between. The germline gives CDR1 LNHNV, CDR2 YYDKDF (reference sequence). The CDR3 runs to 15 residues. DNA for the CDR3: TGTGCCACCAGCAGAGGGGACAATAGCAATCAGCCCCAGCATTTT. Encoded protein: CATSRGDNSNQPQHF.

The chain carries TRBV9 and TRBJ1-1, with 9 positions matching TRBD1. This CDR3 contains 14 residues. Per the germline V gene, CDR1 is SGDLS and CDR2 is YYNGEE. V dropped 4 bases and J dropped 5; count of bases not matched to a gene: 6. CDR3 nucleotide sequence: TGTGCCAGCAGCATGACGACAGGGGGAACTGAAGCTTTCTTT. It encodes CASSMTTGGTEAFF. Full variable domain (rest looked up from reference TRBV9 and TRBJ1-1): DSGVTQTPKHLITATGQRVTLRCSPRSGDLSVYWYQQSLDQGLQFLIQYYNGEERAKGNILERFSAQQFPDLHSELNLSSLELGDSALYFCASSMTTGGTEAFFGQGTRLTVV.